Following are 27 T cell receptor beta chains from one sample sequenced in a study of control samples from healthy donors and cancer patients. Libraries were prepared by immunoSEQ multiplex PCR; TCRdb keeps only in-frame clonotypes and omits some of them. The table shows 130,000 to 150,000 clones, with under 95% occurring only once. Material for sequencing was blood. These receptors came from a man between 18 and 35 years old in good health.

The chain couples TRBV18 to TRBJ2-1, with TRBD2 matching 9 bases. The CDR3 runs to 16 residues. CDR1 and CDR2 (germline): KGHSH, LQKENI. Germline trimming cut 3 bases from V and 0 bases from J; bases unmatched to any gene: 3. The CDR3 DNA reads TGTGCCAGCTCACCTCTGGGACTAGCCTCCTACAATGAGCAGTTCTTC. Translating gives CASSPLGLASYNEQFF. The whole variable domain, remainder taken from reference TRBV18 and TRBJ2-1, is NAGVMQNPRHLVRRRGQEARLRCSPMKGHSHVYWYRQLPEEGLKFMVYLQKENIIDESGMPKERFSAEFPKEGPSILRIQQVVRGDSAAYFCASSPLGLASYNEQFFGPGTRLTVL.

J is TRBJ1-1 and V is TRBV9, with no clear D. V was shortened by 0 bases and J by 1 base, with 4 bases between the two germline ends. Looked up from germline, CDR1 is SGDLS and CDR2 is YYNGEE. This CDR3 has 13 residues. The CDR3 bases are TGTGCCAGCAGCGTAGAAGGGAACACTGAAGCTTTCTTT. Translated: CASSVEGNTEAFF.

The chain links TRBV3-1 (or the pseudogene TRBV3-2) to TRBJ2-5; D may be TRBD2 (6 bases). Trimming cost V 4 bases and J 3 bases, with 9 bases left between them. There are 13 residues in the CDR3. Germline lookup yields CDR1 LGHDT and CDR2 YNNKEL (reference sequence). The CDR3 loop reads CASSPTGEETQYF. DNA of the CDR3: TGTGCCAGCAGCCCGACGGGGGAAGAGACCCAGTACTTC.

The chain employs TRBV14 and TRBJ1-2; no reliable D call. The CDR3 contains 13 residues. Trimming removed 3 bases from V and 2 bases from J, with 7 bases in between. Germline V gene data show CDR1 as SGHDN and CDR2 as FVKESK. Here the CDR3 reads CASSQTINYGYTF. CDR3 DNA sequence: TGTGCCAGCAGCCAGACCATAAACTATGGCTACACCTTC.

Of note for this clone: This specimen includes other DNA sequences encoding the same CDR3. The CDR3 DNA follows: TGTGCCAGCAGCTTGGGTGATCAGCCCCAGCATTTT. Translating it yields CASSLGDQPQHF. The chain joins TRBV5-6 to TRBJ1-5, with D unresolved. CDR1 and CDR2 (germline): SGHDT, YYEEEE. V lost 0 bases and J 5 bases, leaving 3 bases between the germline ends. The CDR3 consists of 12 residues.

This clone showed up just once. The CDR3 nucleotides read TGTGCCAGCAGTGGGTACCGGAAAGTTGATAGCAATCAGCCCCAGCATTTT. It codes for CASSGYRKVDSNQPQHF. The chain recombines TRBV6-1 with TRBJ1-5; D not certain. Trimming pared 4 bases from V and 0 bases from J, leaving 16 bases between. Germline V gene lookup returns CDR1 MNHNS and CDR2 SASEGT. The CDR3 is made up of 17 amino acids.

The chain recombines TRBV5-1 with TRBJ2-3, with TRBD2 matching 11 bases. Germline loops: CDR1 SGHRS, CDR2 YFSETQ. The CDR3 loop spans 16 amino acids. The V and J ends lost 0 bases and 6 bases, in that order; junction bases with no gene match: 6. The CDR3 DNA is TGCGCCAGCAGCTTGGTTTATAGCGGGGGGGCCGATACGCAGTATTTT. This gives the protein CASSLVYSGGADTQYF.

The CDR3 DNA sequence: TGTGCCAGCAGCCCAACGGGCACCTACGAGCAGTACTTC. This codes for CASSPTGTYEQYF. V and J are TRBV7-2 and TRBJ2-5; D call uncertain. The J call may be mistaken, given a closer DNA end match to TRBJ2-7. This CDR3 is 13 amino acids long. Germline lookup yields CDR1 SGHTA and CDR2 FQGNSA.

The chain links TRBV28 to TRBJ1-2, with D maybe TRBD1 (5 bases). V lost 2 bases and J lost 2, with 18 bases in between. The CDR3 has 17 residues. Germline V gene data show CDR1 as MDHEN and CDR2 as SYDVKM. The CDR3 DNA sequence: TGTGCCAGCAGTTTACCACAGGTGGGGTATAGGAACTATGGCTACACCTTC. It specifies CASSLPQVGYRNYGYTF.

J is TRBJ2-3 and V is TRBV7-3; possibly TRBD2 for D (6 bases). This CDR3 is built from 15 residues. V lost 4 bases and J lost 6, with 17 bases in between. Germline V gives CDR1 SGHTA, CDR2 FQGTGA. The CDR3 region is CASSSRGVGSDTQYF. As DNA, the CDR3 is TGTGCCAGCAGCTCCCGCGGGGTAGGATCGGATACGCAGTATTTT.

The V call is TRBV13, the J call TRBJ1-1; unclear D gene. The CDR3 has 11 amino acids. V lost 2 bases, J lost 4 bases, and 2 bases lay in between. Germline lookup yields CDR1 PRHDT and CDR2 FYEKMQ (reference sequence). CDR3 coding DNA: TGTGCCAGCAGCTTAAGCACTGAAGCTTTCTTT. It codes for CASSLSTEAFF.

The chain uses TRBV20-1 and TRBJ2-7; D remains unclear. CDR3 length equals 11 residues. The germline CDR1 and CDR2 sequences are DFQATT and SNEGSKA (reference sequence). Trimming stripped 5 bases from V and 0 bases from J, with 5 bases between. CDR3 coding DNA: TGCAGTGCTGAGAACTCCTACGAGCAGTACTTC. It is translated as CSAENSYEQYF.

The chain links TRBV5-1 to TRBJ1-3; the D is unclear. This CDR3 has 13 residues. Trimming removed 4 bases from V and 0 bases from J, with 5 bases in between. Germline assignment: CDR1 SGHRS and CDR2 YFSETQ. CDR3 amino acids: CASSPNSGNTIYF. CDR3 DNA: TGCGCCAGCAGCCCGAACTCTGGAAACACCATATATTTT.

V usage is TRBV14 and J usage is TRBJ2-1; D is uncertain. The CDR3 is 15 amino acids. The V end was cut by 4 bases, the J end by 3 bases, with 13 bases between. Germline CDR1 reads SGHDN; CDR2 reads FVKESK. The CDR3 DNA reads TGTGCCAGCAGCCCTCCAGCGCCTTACTACAATGAGCAGTTCTTC. Protein product: CASSPPAPYYNEQFF.

The chain combines TRBV19 with TRBJ2-7; 12 nucleotides agree with TRBD1. The CDR3 contains 18 residues. In germline, CDR1 is LNHDA, CDR2 SQIVND (reference sequence). V dropped 5 bases and J dropped 3; count of bases not matched to a gene: 14. As DNA, the CDR3 is TGTGCCAGTAGTTGGGGGACAGGGGGCCGCCCGGGCATCTACGAGCAGTACTTC. As protein: CASSWGTGGRPGIYEQYF.

The CDR3 here is CSASRGRIDEKLFF. CDR3 in DNA: TGCAGTGCTAGTCGGGGGAGGATCGACGAAAAACTGTTTTTT. The chain links TRBV20-1 to TRBJ1-4, with D possibly matching TRBD1 (5 bases). The CDR3 extends over 14 amino acids. The germline CDR1 and CDR2 sequences are DFQATT and SNEGSKA (reference sequence). V was pared by 3 bases and J by 8 bases, with 16 bases between.

J is TRBJ1-1 and V is TRBV19; D may be TRBD1 (5 bases). CDR3 length: 15 amino acids. V gave up 5 bases and J gave up 3 bases, with 16 bases separating them. CDR1 is LNHDA and CDR2 is SQIVND in the germline V gene (reference sequence). The CDR3 coding sequence is TGTGCCAGTAGTCTACCCAGGGAACGGGACACTGAAGCTTTCTTT. This gives the protein CASSLPRERDTEAFF.

The chain combines TRBV5-1 with TRBJ1-5; TRBD1 is a possible D gene (5 bases). Per the germline V gene, CDR1 is SGHRS and CDR2 is YFSETQ. The CDR3 contains 15 residues. Trimming removed 0 bases from V and 8 bases from J, with 15 bases in between. This CDR3 is CASSLAGGPGEPQHF. As DNA, the CDR3 is TGCGCCAGCAGCTTGGCGGGGGGACCGGGGGAGCCCCAGCATTTT.

This rearrangement joins TRBV6-5 to TRBJ2-5, with no clear D. The germline V gene encodes CDR1 MNHEY and CDR2 SVGAGI. The CDR3 consists of 13 residues. Trimming left V 6 bases short and J 2 bases short, with 10 bases between. The CDR3 sequence: CASSWSAQETQYF. CDR3 DNA: TGTGCCAGCAGCTGGAGTGCGCAAGAGACCCAGTACTTC.

The V and J genes are TRBV10-2 and TRBJ2-7; the match to TRBD1 covers 9 bases. J gave up 5 bases and V 9 bases, and 5 bases lay outside the gene matches. The V gene's germline CDR1 is WSHSY and CDR2 SAAADI. This CDR3 comprises 12 residues. The CDR3 reads CASWTGADEQYF. DNA of the CDR3: TGCGCCAGTTGGACAGGGGCGGACGAGCAGTACTTC.

The chain combines TRBV9 with TRBJ2-7; D could derive from TRBD1 or TRBD2 (8 bases each). The CDR3 spans 18 residues. Germline CDR1 reads SGDLS; CDR2 reads YYNGEE. The germline V and J ends were trimmed by 0 bases and 6 bases, with 25 bases remaining between them. The CDR3 sequence: CASSVGGGPGGRTAEQYF. In DNA form, the CDR3 reads TGTGCCAGCAGCGTAGGCGGGGGGCCAGGGGGCCGTACCGCCGAGCAGTACTTC.

The CDR3 region has the DNA TGTGCCAGCAGCTCCTCGGACAGGCCCTCTGGAAACACCATATATTTT. Protein: CASSSSDRPSGNTIYF. The chain couples TRBV6-6 to TRBJ1-3; 7 bases fit TRBD1. Germline V lookup: CDR1 MNHNY, CDR2 SVGAGI (reference sequence). Trimming removed 6 bases from V and 0 bases from J; junction bases left unmatched: 8. The CDR3 is made up of 16 amino acids.

This chain uses TRBV15 with TRBJ1-6; weak D call: TRBD1 (5 bases). The germline V gene encodes CDR1 LNHNV and CDR2 YYDKDF (reference sequence). V was cut by 8 bases and J by 0 bases, with 11 bases left in between. The CDR3 extends over 15 amino acids. CDR3 region: CATAAGDSYNSPLHF. The CDR3 nucleotides read TGTGCCACCGCCGCGGGGGACTCCTATAATTCACCCCTCCACTTT.

The chain joins TRBV6-5 to TRBJ2-3; 9 bases are a match to TRBD1. After removal of 6 bases from V and 3 bases from J, the junction contained 7 bases not matched to a gene. The CDR3 spans 15 residues. CDR1 is MNHEY and CDR2 is SVGAGI in the germline V gene. CDR3 coding DNA: TGTGCCAGCAGCTTACAGGGGGCGCGAACAGATACGCAGTATTTT. Protein: CASSLQGARTDTQYF.

The chain carries TRBV13 and TRBJ1-1; D not resolved. V lost 4 bases and J 3 bases, leaving 15 bases between the germline ends. This CDR3 has 15 residues. The V gene's germline CDR1 is PRHDT and CDR2 FYEKMQ (reference sequence). CDR3 residues: CASSSQSIVDTEAFF. In nucleotides, the CDR3 is TGTGCCAGCAGCTCGCAATCCATTGTAGACACTGAAGCTTTCTTT.

The rearrangement links TRBV9 to TRBJ2-2; 9 positions agree with TRBD1. Germline V gives CDR1 SGDLS, CDR2 YYNGEE. Trimming removed 3 bases from V and 1 base from J; junction bases left unmatched: 4. The CDR3 has 16 amino acids. CDR3 nucleotides: TGTGCCAGCAGCGCACCGGGACAGGGGAACACCGGGGAGCTGTTTTTT. Amino acids: CASSAPGQGNTGELFF.

The genes are TRBV27 and TRBJ1-1; D is possibly TRBD1 (6 bases). V was clipped by 6 bases and J by 1 base, with 12 bases between them. The germline V gene has CDR1 MNHEY and CDR2 SMNVEV (reference sequence). This CDR3 has 14 amino acids. The CDR3 nucleotides are TGTGCCAGCAGGGGTGAACAGGGGAACACTGAAGCTTTCTTT. It translates to CASRGEQGNTEAFF.